A single sample is the source of the 24 T cell receptor beta chains below, sequenced in a study of T cells in Graves' hyperthyroidism and ophthalmopathy. The CDR3 regions of TCR beta were amplified from RNA transcripts. Primed by the HTBI set, a first-round RT-PCR was run on the TCR CDR3. TCRdb re-called the multiplex PCR reads through MiXCR, storing one row per CDR3 protein. The sample consists of 500,000 to 600,000 distinct CDR3 sequences, more than 45% of them appearing once. Material for sequencing was peripheral blood or thyroid tissue (not recorded which). All receptors derive from an adult woman with Graves' disease, either hyperthyroidism or ophthalmopathy (not recorded which).

The V gene is TRBV12-3 or TRBV12-4, the J gene TRBJ1-5; D not certain. Trimming took off 10 bases at V and 4 bases at J, with 11 bases between the two ends. CDR3 length equals 12 residues. For the CDR3, the DNA is TGTGCCAACAAGCGTTGGAATCAGCCCCAGCATTTT. Encoded protein: CANKRWNQPQHF.

The chain has TRBV7-2 and TRBJ2-7; 10 bases are shared with TRBD1. J was trimmed by 6 bases and V by 4 bases; bases with no gene match: 3. The CDR3 extends over 13 amino acids. The germline V gene encodes CDR1 SGHTA and CDR2 FQGNSA. CDR3 nucleotide sequence: TGTGCCAGCAGCTCCGGGACAGGGGCCGAGCAGTACTTC. It encodes CASSSGTGAEQYF.

This clonotype has ten or more counts. The CDR3 loop reads CASILSGSSYEQYF. Here the CDR3 DNA reads TGTGCCAGCATACTTAGCGGGAGTTCCTACGAGCAGTACTTC. The chain combines TRBV28 with TRBJ2-7, with 9 bases fitting TRBD2. This CDR3 has 14 residues. The V segment lost 7 bases and the J segment 1 base; nucleotides outside the gene matches: 5. Per the germline V gene, CDR1 is MDHEN and CDR2 is SYDVKM. Supplemented by reference TRBV28 and TRBJ2-7, the full variable domain reads DVKVTQSSRYLVKRTGEKVFLECVQDMDHENMFWYRQDPGLGLRLIYFSYDVKMKEKGDIPEGYSVSREKKERFSLILESASTNQTSMYLCASILSGSSYEQYFGPGTRLTVT.

The J gene is TRBJ1-1, the V gene TRBV6-6; D might be TRBD1 (5 bases). The CDR3 covers 15 residues. Germline CDR1 is MNHNY and CDR2 is SVGAGI (reference sequence). With 4 bases removed from V and 2 bases from J, the gap between germline ends came to 14 bases. CDR3 residues: CASSSVGQGNTEAFF. CDR3 nucleotides: TGTGCCAGCAGTTCGGTCGGGCAGGGAAACACTGAAGCTTTCTTT.

J is TRBJ1-1 and V is TRBV3-1; 8 bases fit TRBD1. V shed 4 bases, J shed 5 bases, and the junction held 6 bases outside the gene matches. The CDR3 has 14 amino acids. Germline-derived CDR1 and CDR2 are LGHDT and YNNKEL (reference sequence). The CDR3 nucleotides are TGTGCCAGCAGCCCGCAGGGGGCCTGGACTGAAGCTTTCTTT. Translating gives CASSPQGAWTEAFF.

The chain is built from TRBV9 and TRBJ1-2; possibly TRBD1 for D (6 bases). The germline V gene encodes CDR1 SGDLS and CDR2 YYNGEE. With 0 bases removed from V and 4 bases from J, the gap between germline ends came to 13 bases. The CDR3 length is 15 residues. The CDR3 loop is CASSVARDTAYGYTF. CDR3 bases: TGTGCCAGCAGCGTAGCTCGGGACACGGCCTATGGCTACACCTTC.

This clonotype was found many times. The rearrangement uses TRBV24-1 and TRBJ1-1; TRBD1 aligns across 7 bases. Germline V gene sequence: CDR1 KGHDR, CDR2 SFDVKD. The CDR3 totals 13 residues. The ends lost 8 bases at V and 7 bases at J; junction bases unmatched: 9. CDR3 protein: CATKGTDSYEAFF. CDR3 sequence (DNA): TGTGCCACCAAGGGGACAGACTCTTATGAAGCTTTCTTT.

This clonotype was detected ten times or more. CDR3 sequence reads: CSVVRFAVNTEAFF. The CDR3, as DNA: TGCAGCGTTGTGAGGTTTGCAGTGAACACTGAAGCTTTCTTT. V is TRBV29-1 and J is TRBJ1-1; D gene ambiguous. With 4 bases removed from V and 0 bases from J, the gap between germline ends came to 12 bases. Germline V gene sequence: CDR1 SQVTM, CDR2 ANQGSEA. The CDR3 loop spans 14 amino acids. Full variable domain (remainder filled in from reference TRBV29-1 and TRBJ1-1): SAVISQKPSRDICQRGTSLTIQCQVDSQVTMMFWYRQQPGQSLTLIATANQGSEATYESGFVIDKFPISRPNLTFSTLTVSNMSPEDSSIYLCSVVRFAVNTEAFFGQGTRLTVV.

This clonotype has a count of ten or more. The chain recombines TRBV10-2 with TRBJ2-7; D gene ambiguous. Trimming removed 2 bases from V and 4 bases from J, with 18 bases in between. The CDR3 covers 16 residues. Germline CDR1 is WSHSY and CDR2 is SAAADI. CDR3 in DNA: TGCGCCAGCAGTGAGCGGTACGGCGGATCTTCTTACGAGCAGTACTTC. The encoded protein is CASSERYGGSSYEQYF.

The chain employs TRBV7-8 and TRBJ2-1, with a tentative D call TRBD2 (6 bases). V lost 5 bases to trimming and J lost 9 bases, with 17 bases between them. CDR3 length: 14 amino acids. Per germline, CDR1 SGHVS and CDR2 FQNEAQ. As DNA, the CDR3 is TGTGCCAGCAGCGGGACCGCCGGAGCGGGTGAGCAGTTCTTC. As protein: CASSGTAGAGEQFF.

This clonotype was seen many times. One junction end disagrees with the germline gene, perhaps due to a read error. The chain carries TRBV5-1 and TRBJ2-7; TRBD2 matches at 13 bases. The CDR3 consists of 15 residues. Looked up from germline, CDR1 is SGHRS and CDR2 is YFSETQ. CDR3 DNA: TGTGCCAGCAGCCCGGGACTAGCGGGAACCTACGAGCAGTACTTC. This sequence encodes CASSPGLAGTYEQYF.

This clonotype was observed a single time. The chain combines TRBV15 with TRBJ2-2; 9 bases map to TRBD2. The V and J ends lost 3 bases and 4 bases, in that order; junction bases with no gene match: 3. Germline values: CDR1 LNHNV, CDR2 YYDKDF (reference sequence). This CDR3 is built from 15 residues. CDR3 in amino acids: CATSSEAGGTGELFF. Here the CDR3 DNA reads TGTGCCACCAGCAGTGAAGCGGGAGGCACCGGGGAGCTGTTTTTT.

The rearrangement uses TRBV5-1 and TRBJ1-2; a weak D match, TRBD1 (6 bases). V lost 0 bases and J lost 5, with 14 bases in between. This CDR3 contains 15 residues. Per the germline V gene, CDR1 is SGHRS and CDR2 is YFSETQ. CDR3 sequence reads: CASSLGARTAYGYTF. DNA for the CDR3: TGCGCCAGCAGCTTGGGGGCGAGGACAGCATATGGCTACACCTTC.

The chain employs TRBV15 and TRBJ2-5, with D maybe TRBD2 (6 bases). Trimming shortened V by 3 bases and J by 4 bases, and 12 bases separated the two germline ends. Looked up from germline, CDR1 is LNHNV and CDR2 is YYDKDF (reference sequence). The CDR3 sequence is 14 residues long. CDR3 sequence: CATSSGLEGETQYF. The CDR3 coding sequence is TGTGCCACCAGCAGCGGCCTGGAGGGAGAGACCCAGTACTTC.

Remarks on this clonotype: This may be a read error, as it is one base from a much larger clone. The rearrangement joins TRBV6-2 or TRBV6-3 to TRBJ1-2; perhaps TRBD1 as D (5 bases). Germline V gene sequence: CDR1 MNHEY, CDR2 SVGEGT. This CDR3 contains 13 residues. Trimming took off 11 bases at V and 6 bases at J, with 19 bases between the two ends. The CDR3 DNA reads TGTGCCGCCGCGCCTATTGTGGGGGATGGCTACACCTTC. It yields the protein CAAAPIVGDGYTF.

This clonotype was found many times. J is TRBJ1-3 and V is TRBV6-6; the D is unclear. Deletions cut 9 bases from V and 0 bases from J, with 6 bases between. The germline CDR1 and CDR2 sequences are MNHNY and SVGAGI (reference sequence). The CDR3 spans 12 residues. The CDR3 DNA sequence: TGTGCCAGTCGCCGCTCTGGAAACACCATATATTTT. Translating it yields CASRRSGNTIYF.

This clonotype was picked up many times. The gene calls are TRBV7-9 and TRBJ1-2, with unresolved D. The CDR3 consists of 14 residues. V was pared by 5 bases and J by 4 bases, with 14 bases between. Germline V gives CDR1 SEHNR, CDR2 FQNEAQ (reference sequence). CDR3 bases: TGTGCCAGCAGCCACCTGGGAGGTACCTATGGCTACACCTTC. Protein sequence: CASSHLGGTYGYTF.

The genes are TRBV5-1 and TRBJ1-1; weak D call: TRBD1 (6 bases). Trimming removed 4 bases at V and 8 bases at J, with 15 bases between. Looked up from germline, CDR1 is SGHRS and CDR2 is YFSETQ. CDR3 length: 13 amino acids. The chain's CDR3 is CASSQTGLTEAFF. CDR3 nucleotides: TGCGCCAGCAGCCAAACAGGGTTGACCGAAGCTTTCTTT.

This clonotype was counted between two and nine times. The chain carries TRBV28 and TRBJ2-7, with a possible D match to TRBD2 (5 bases). CDR3 length: 16 residues. Germline V gene lookup returns CDR1 MDHEN and CDR2 SYDVKM. Trimming cost V 2 bases and J 2 bases, with 16 bases left between them. The DNA of the CDR3 is TGTGCCAGCAGTTTACCATCCCCAGCGGTTGCCTACGAGCAGTACTTC. This codes for CASSLPSPAVAYEQYF.

This chain connects TRBV11-2 to TRBJ2-6; no reliable D call. Germline assignment: CDR1 SGHAT and CDR2 FQNNGV. V was shortened by 9 bases and J by 4 bases, with 10 bases between the two germline ends. The CDR3 is made up of 13 amino acids. The DNA for the CDR3 is TGTGCCAGTAGTATCGGGGGGGCCAACGTCCTGACTTTC. Translated: CASSIGGANVLTF.

As for this clonotype: One junction end does not reproduce the germline sequence, and a read error may be involved. The chain employs TRBV6-6 and TRBJ2-5, with unresolved D. CDR1 is MNHNY, CDR2 SVGAGI, per germline (reference sequence). The CDR3 has 16 residues. The CDR3 region is CAISELRSGMMETQYF. DNA of the CDR3: TGTGCCATCAGTGAATTAAGGAGTGGGATGATGGAGACCCAGTACTTC.

This clonotype was observed at least ten times. The V gene is TRBV12-3 or TRBV12-4, the J gene TRBJ1-1; no clear D. V lost 6 bases and J lost 3, with 11 bases in between. There are 13 residues in the CDR3. The CDR3 DNA sequence: TGTGCCAGCAGCCCATCGGGGTACACTGAAGCTTTCTTT. Encoded protein: CASSPSGYTEAFF.

This clonotype was counted between two and nine times. The chain joins TRBV28 to TRBJ2-7, with D tentatively TRBD1 or TRBD2 (5 bases each). Looked up from germline, CDR1 is MDHEN and CDR2 is SYDVKM. V shed 10 bases and J shed 5 bases, with 15 bases lying between them. The CDR3 consists of 12 residues. CDR3 residues: CATRGVGDEQYF. Here the CDR3 DNA reads TGTGCCACCCGAGGGGTGGGGGACGAGCAGTACTTC.

This clonotype has ten or more counts. The chain employs TRBV18 and TRBJ2-5; the match to TRBD1 covers 7 bases. The CDR3 length is 15 residues. Germline V gives CDR1 KGHSH, CDR2 LQKENI. Trimming at V came to 0 bases and at J to 3 bases, leaving 4 bases not matched to a gene. CDR3 DNA sequence: TGTGCCAGCTCACCACCGGCAGGGGGAAAAGAGACCCAGTACTTC. Protein sequence: CASSPPAGGKETQYF.